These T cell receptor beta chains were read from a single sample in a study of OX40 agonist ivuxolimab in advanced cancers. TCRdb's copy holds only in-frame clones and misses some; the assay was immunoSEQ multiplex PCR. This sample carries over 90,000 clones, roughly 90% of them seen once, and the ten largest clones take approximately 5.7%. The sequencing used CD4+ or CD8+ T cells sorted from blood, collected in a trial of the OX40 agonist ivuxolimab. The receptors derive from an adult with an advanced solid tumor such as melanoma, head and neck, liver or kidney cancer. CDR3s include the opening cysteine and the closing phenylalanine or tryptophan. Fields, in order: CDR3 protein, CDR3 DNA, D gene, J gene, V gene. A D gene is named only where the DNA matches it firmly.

CASTTGGVPDNEQFF | TGTGCCAGCACCACGGGGGGGGTCCCAGATAATGAGCAGTTCTTC | TRBD2 | TRBJ2-1 | TRBV2
CASSSFDRPLEKLFF | TGTGCCAGCAGCTCTTTCGACAGGCCGCTTGAAAAACTGTTTTTT | . | TRBJ1-4 | TRBV5-6
CASSLTSGSYNEQFF | TGCGCCAGCAGCTTGACGAGCGGGAGTTACAATGAGCAGTTCTTC | TRBD2 | TRBJ2-1 | TRBV5-1
CASRPPGQGKSYTF | TGTGCCAGCAGACCCCCGGGACAGGGCAAAAGCTACACCTTC | TRBD1 | TRBJ1-2 | TRBV7-3
CASLSHGGSYNEQFF | TGTGCCAGCCTAAGCCACGGGGGATCCTACAATGAGCAGTTCTTC | . | TRBJ2-1 | TRBV27
CASSLVSPGQGLETQYF | TGCGCCAGCAGCTTGGTTTCCCCCGGACAGGGTCTCGAGACCCAGTACTTC | TRBD1 | TRBJ2-5 | TRBV5-1
CASNLFDAGELFF | TGTGCCAGCAACCTATTTGATGCCGGGGAGCTGTTTTTT | . | TRBJ2-2 | TRBV7-2
CASSSPGAYEQYF | TGTGCCAGCAGCTCCCCAGGCGCCTACGAGCAGTACTTC | . | TRBJ2-7 | TRBV7-9
CASSLRTKTGKRAEAFF | TGTGCCAGCAGCCTACGCACAAAGACAGGGAAGAGGGCTGAAGCTTTCTTT | TRBD1 | TRBJ1-1 | TRBV11-2
CASSFGTPGPGELFF | TGCGCCAGCAGCTTCGGGACTCCCGGACCCGGGGAGCTGTTTTTT | . | TRBJ2-2 | TRBV5-1
CASSHPLGGAEQYF | TGTGCCAGCAGCCACCCTCTAGGAGGGGCAGAGCAGTACTTC | . | TRBJ2-7 | TRBV7-3
CASSLARYSMGGYTF | TGTGCCAGCAGCTTAGCTCGTTACAGTATGGGTGGCTACACCTTC | . | TRBJ1-2 | TRBV11-2